These T cell receptor beta chains were read from a single sample in a study of blood T cell repertoires in COVID-19. Sequencing used immunoSEQ multiplex PCR; TCRdb keeps in-frame clones, though not all of them. Among around 150,000 clones listed, 80% to 85% were seen once. Sequencing input: peripheral blood. All receptors derive from a woman aged 60-75 years with acute or convalescent COVID-19. The CDR3 runs from the conserved cysteine through the conserved F or W. Each record gives: CDR3 protein, CDR3 DNA, D gene, clone size, J gene, V gene. The D gene is left open where the match is weak. Some rows have no size entry. The others give once, few or many, or a class for an expanded clone.

CDR3 protein: CASWPYRTNYGYTF
CDR3 DNA: TGTGCCAGCTGGCCCTACAGGACCAACTATGGCTACACCTTC
D gene: .
clone size: .
J gene: TRBJ1-2
V gene: TRBV28

CDR3 protein: CASRQAVPPYEQYF
CDR3 DNA: TGTGCCAGTAGGCAGGCCGTTCCACCCTACGAGCAGTACTTC
D gene: .
clone size: few
J gene: TRBJ2-7
V gene: TRBV19

CDR3 protein: CAWSVGTGTGAFF
CDR3 DNA: TGTGCCTGGAGTGTTGGGACAGGCACGGGAGCTTTCTTT
D gene: TRBD1
clone size: .
J gene: TRBJ1-1
V gene: TRBV30

CDR3 protein: CATSMGQGFDEQYF
CDR3 DNA: TGTGCCACCAGCATGGGACAGGGGTTCGACGAGCAGTACTTC
D gene: TRBD1
clone size: few
J gene: TRBJ2-7
V gene: TRBV15

CDR3 protein: CASSQVSRFGTYRSGNTIYF
CDR3 DNA: TGTGCCAGCAGCCAAGTATCTCGCTTCGGGACTTACCGCTCTGGAAACACCATATATTTT
D gene: .
clone size: few
J gene: TRBJ1-3
V gene: TRBV3-1/TRBV3-2

CDR3 protein: CATSFSGRTNTQYF
CDR3 DNA: TGTGCCACCAGTTTTAGCGGGAGAACGAATACGCAGTATTTT
D gene: TRBD2
clone size: .
J gene: TRBJ2-3
V gene: TRBV24-1

CDR3 protein: CASSFEVAGVNEQFF
CDR3 DNA: TGTGCCAGCAGCTTTGAGGTAGCGGGAGTAAATGAGCAGTTCTTC
D gene: TRBD2
clone size: .
J gene: TRBJ2-1
V gene: TRBV5-4

CDR3 protein: CASSLTSREQFF
CDR3 DNA: TGTGCCAGCAGTTTGACTAGCCGTGAGCAGTTCTTC
D gene: TRBD2
clone size: .
J gene: TRBJ2-1
V gene: TRBV27

CDR3 protein: CASSVDRGGEKLFF
CDR3 DNA: TGTGCCAGCAGCGTAGACAGGGGCGGTGAAAAACTGTTTTTT
D gene: TRBD1
clone size: .
J gene: TRBJ1-4
V gene: TRBV9

CDR3 protein: CASSVADGRAADTQYF
CDR3 DNA: TGTGCCAGCAGCGTAGCTGATGGGAGGGCGGCAGATACGCAGTATTTT
D gene: TRBD2
clone size: .
J gene: TRBJ2-3
V gene: TRBV9

CDR3 protein: CASSLGQGTGNTIYF
CDR3 DNA: TGTGCCAGCAGCTTAGGACAGGGTACCGGAAACACCATATATTTT
D gene: TRBD1
clone size: .
J gene: TRBJ1-3
V gene: TRBV7-6

CDR3 protein: CASTQTGRAEAFF
CDR3 DNA: TGTGCCAGCACCCAGACAGGGCGCGCTGAAGCTTTCTTT
D gene: TRBD1
clone size: .
J gene: TRBJ1-1
V gene: TRBV6-5

CDR3 protein: CASTPRNRNSLSGNTIYF
CDR3 DNA: TGTGCCAGCACCCCTCGGAACAGGAACTCTCTCTCTGGAAACACCATATATTTT
D gene: .
clone size: .
J gene: TRBJ1-3
V gene: TRBV2

CDR3 protein: CASSGRPGPSDNEKLFF
CDR3 DNA: TGTGCCAGCAGTGGTCGGCCAGGTCCTTCCGATAATGAAAAACTGTTTTTT
D gene: .
clone size: once
J gene: TRBJ1-4
V gene: TRBV2

CDR3 protein: CASNRDNYGYTF
CDR3 DNA: TGTGCCAGCAATCGGGATAACTATGGCTACACCTTC
D gene: .
clone size: .
J gene: TRBJ1-2
V gene: TRBV2

CDR3 protein: CATSRAGGNTGELFF
CDR3 DNA: TGTGCCACCAGCAGAGCGGGAGGGAACACCGGGGAGCTGTTTTTT
D gene: TRBD2
clone size: once
J gene: TRBJ2-2
V gene: TRBV15

CDR3 protein: CASRLTGNTEAFF
CDR3 DNA: TGTGCCAGCAGACTGACAGGAAACACTGAAGCTTTCTTT
D gene: .
clone size: .
J gene: TRBJ1-1
V gene: TRBV6-5

CDR3 protein: CASARRQGTDTQYF
CDR3 DNA: TGTGCCAGCGCCCGAAGACAGGGCACAGATACGCAGTATTTT
D gene: .
clone size: .
J gene: TRBJ2-3
V gene: TRBV6-5

CDR3 protein: CASRNPGSEKLFF
CDR3 DNA: TGTGCCAGCAGGAATCCGGGGAGTGAAAAACTGTTTTTT
D gene: .
clone size: .
J gene: TRBJ1-4
V gene: TRBV6-5

CDR3 protein: CASSLGGGVSNQPQHF
CDR3 DNA: TGTGCCAGCAGTTTAGGAGGTGGGGTAAGCAATCAGCCCCAGCATTTT
D gene: .
clone size: .
J gene: TRBJ1-5
V gene: TRBV27

CDR3 protein: CAWSVGSGGDEQFF
CDR3 DNA: TGTGCCTGGAGTGTAGGTAGCGGGGGGGATGAGCAGTTCTTC
D gene: TRBD2
clone size: .
J gene: TRBJ2-1
V gene: TRBV30

CDR3 protein: CASSRRLGELFF
CDR3 DNA: TGTGCCAGCAGCCGCAGACTCGGGGAGCTGTTTTTT
D gene: .
clone size: .
J gene: TRBJ2-2
V gene: TRBV3-1/TRBV3-2

CDR3 protein: CAISEGAIRVGQPRHF
CDR3 DNA: TGTGCCATCAGTGAGGGGGCGATCAGGGTAGGTCAGCCCCGGCATTTT
D gene: .
clone size: .
J gene: TRBJ1-5
V gene: TRBV10-3

CDR3 protein: CGGLSSYEQYF
CDR3 DNA: TGCGGCGGACTGAGCTCCTACGAGCAGTACTTC
D gene: .
clone size: .
J gene: TRBJ2-7
V gene: TRBV20-1

CDR3 protein: CASSISTGGSTDTQYF
CDR3 DNA: TGTGCCAGCAGCATCTCGACAGGGGGTAGCACAGATACGCAGTATTTT
D gene: TRBD1
clone size: .
J gene: TRBJ2-3
V gene: TRBV7-6

CDR3 protein: CASSLRVFWSSNQPQHF
CDR3 DNA: TGTGCCAGCAGCCTTCGGGTGTTCTGGAGTAGCAATCAGCCCCAGCATTTT
D gene: .
clone size: .
J gene: TRBJ1-5
V gene: TRBV3-1/TRBV3-2

CDR3 protein: CASSPGGGEANYGYTF
CDR3 DNA: TGTGCCAGCAGTCCAGGCGGGGGGGAGGCTAACTATGGCTACACCTTC
D gene: .
clone size: .
J gene: TRBJ1-2
V gene: TRBV5-4

CDR3 protein: CATEVTLGTGELFF
CDR3 DNA: TGTGCCACTGAGGTAACTCTTGGCACCGGGGAGCTGTTTTTT
D gene: .
clone size: .
J gene: TRBJ2-2
V gene: TRBV15

CDR3 protein: CASSVAAGGIDTQYF
CDR3 DNA: TGTGCCAGCAGCGTAGCGGCGGGAGGAATAGATACGCAGTATTTT
D gene: TRBD2
clone size: .
J gene: TRBJ2-3
V gene: TRBV9

CDR3 protein: CASSVHSPDEQYF
CDR3 DNA: TGTGCCAGCAGTGTACATAGCCCCGACGAGCAGTACTTC
D gene: .
clone size: few
J gene: TRBJ2-7
V gene: TRBV28

CDR3 protein: CASSWRAGGLSHTGELFF
CDR3 DNA: TGTGCCAGCAGTTGGAGAGCGGGAGGGCTATCGCACACCGGGGAGCTGTTTTTT
D gene: TRBD2
clone size: .
J gene: TRBJ2-2
V gene: TRBV28

CDR3 protein: CAITGTGSHEQYF
CDR3 DNA: TGTGCCATCACGGGGACAGGGTCCCACGAGCAGTACTTC
D gene: TRBD1
clone size: once
J gene: TRBJ2-7
V gene: TRBV10-3

CDR3 protein: CASSPGLAGIGEQYF
CDR3 DNA: TGTGCCAGCAGCCCGGGACTAGCGGGAATTGGGGAGCAGTACTTC
D gene: TRBD2
clone size: few
J gene: TRBJ2-7
V gene: TRBV13

CDR3 protein: CASPYVGGSYEQYF
CDR3 DNA: TGTGCCAGCCCCTATGTGGGAGGTTCCTACGAGCAGTACTTC
D gene: .
clone size: .
J gene: TRBJ2-7
V gene: TRBV28

CDR3 protein: CASSQGTAASAEAFF
CDR3 DNA: TGCGCCAGCAGCCAAGGGACAGCTGCCAGCGCTGAAGCTTTCTTT
D gene: TRBD1
clone size: once
J gene: TRBJ1-1
V gene: TRBV5-1

CDR3 protein: CASSYRGGPETQYF
CDR3 DNA: TGTGCCAGCAGTTACCGCGGGGGTCCAGAGACCCAGTACTTC
D gene: TRBD2
clone size: .
J gene: TRBJ2-5
V gene: TRBV6-5

CDR3 protein: CASSSLRGKNIQYF
CDR3 DNA: TGTGCCAGCAGCTCCCTCAGGGGCAAAAACATTCAGTACTTC
D gene: .
clone size: .
J gene: TRBJ2-4
V gene: TRBV13

CDR3 protein: CASSYLRQGNEQYF
CDR3 DNA: TGTGCCAGCAGCTACCTACGACAGGGTAACGAGCAGTACTTC
D gene: TRBD1
clone size: .
J gene: TRBJ2-7
V gene: TRBV7-8

CDR3 protein: CASSLLAAGTGLTQYF
CDR3 DNA: TGTGCCAGCAGCTTACTGGCGGCCGGGACAGGATTGACGCAGTACTTC
D gene: TRBD1
clone size: .
J gene: TRBJ2-7
V gene: TRBV11-3